Sequencing of this T cell receptor (beta chain) was carried out in a study of blood T cell repertoires in COVID-19. Study-level information: Sites in the United States, Italy and Spain provided acute and convalescent COVID-19 samples. PBMCs, B-cell-depleted T cells, or T cells were the source of the cDNA or gDNA that made up the material.

In the authors' workflow: Nucleated cell counts were estimated from reference gene primer amplification. The data were produced by immunoSEQ multiplex PCR, yet TCRdb's version contains in-frame clones alone and is incomplete. The V and J calls and clone size were taken over from that table, and D and trimming were inferred from the DNA. The table has about 40,000 clones, over 75% seen once. This CDR3 has 14 residues. Losses at the gene ends were 9 bases for V and 4 bases for J; bases not matched to a gene: 9. The germline gives CDR1 LNHDA, CDR2 SQIVND (reference sequence). Sequencing was carried out using peripheral blood. This clonotype was sampled from a woman aged 70-85 years with acute or convalescent COVID-19. V and J are TRBV19 and TRBJ2-1, with 7 bases matching TRBD2. The CDR3 protein is CASSVTSAYNEQFF. DNA of the CDR3: TGTGCCAGCAGCGTAACTAGCGCTTACAATGAGCAGTTCTTC.